Listed below are T cell receptor beta chains from one sample, sequenced in a study of cytomegalovirus exposure and HLA in healthy donors. Assay: immunoSEQ multiplex PCR; the TCRdb copy retains only in-frame clones and omits some. This table holds some 45,000 clones, about 93% found once. The sequenced sample was PBMCs. These receptors were taken from a woman between 18 and 29 years old in good health and CMV-seropositive. Each CDR3 is given with its conserved first and last residue. D genes are given only for firm matches. Size values are once, few and many counts, or a class for expanded clones, and some rows have none.

clone_size: -; d_call: -; v_call: TRBV28; j_call: TRBJ1-2; cdr3_length: 14; cdr3_nt: TGTGCCAGCAGTTTAGGGGGCGGGAACTATGGCTACACCTTC; cdr3_aa: CASSLGGGNYGYTF
clone_size: -; d_call: TRBD2; v_call: TRBV4-2; j_call: TRBJ2-7; cdr3_length: 16; cdr3_nt: TGTGCCAGCAGCCAAGATGAACTAGCGGGATCCTACGAGCAGTACTTC; cdr3_aa: CASSQDELAGSYEQYF
clone_size: -; d_call: TRBD1; v_call: TRBV6-5; j_call: TRBJ2-3; cdr3_length: 15; cdr3_nt: TGTGCCAGCAGTCGGGACAGTCAACTAACAGATACGCAGTATTTT; cdr3_aa: CASSRDSQLTDTQYF
clone_size: -; d_call: -; v_call: TRBV19; j_call: TRBJ2-5; cdr3_length: 15; cdr3_nt: TGTGCCAGTAGTGATGGTTACGGGTTTCAAGAGACCCAGTACTTC; cdr3_aa: CASSDGYGFQETQYF
clone_size: -; d_call: -; v_call: TRBV5-6; j_call: TRBJ2-7; cdr3_length: 13; cdr3_nt: TGTGCCAGCAGCCCGCGGGCAATTAAAGGGCAGTACTTC; cdr3_aa: CASSPRAIKGQYF
clone_size: -; d_call: -; v_call: TRBV21-1; j_call: TRBJ2-7; cdr3_length: 13; cdr3_nt: TGTGCCAGCAGCAAAAGACAGGATATGGCGCAGTACTTC; cdr3_aa: CASSKRQDMAQYF
clone_size: -; d_call: TRBD1; v_call: TRBV11-3; j_call: TRBJ2-2; cdr3_length: 16; cdr3_nt: TGTGCCAGCACCAACGACAGGGGGCAAAGTACCGGGGAGCTGTTTTTT; cdr3_aa: CASTNDRGQSTGELFF
clone_size: -; d_call: -; v_call: TRBV5-6; j_call: TRBJ1-5; cdr3_length: 14; cdr3_nt: TGTGCCAGCAGCTTGGGGGCCCTCAATCAGCCCCAGCATTTT; cdr3_aa: CASSLGALNQPQHF
clone_size: -; d_call: -; v_call: TRBV28; j_call: TRBJ2-1; cdr3_length: 13; cdr3_nt: TGTGCCAGCAGTTTGTCACAGGGTAATGAGCAGTTCTTC; cdr3_aa: CASSLSQGNEQFF
clone_size: -; d_call: TRBD1; v_call: TRBV5-1; j_call: TRBJ2-5; cdr3_length: 15; cdr3_nt: TGCGCCAGCAGCCCGCCCGGGACAGGGGGGGCGACCCAGTACTTC; cdr3_aa: CASSPPGTGGATQYF
clone_size: -; d_call: TRBD2; v_call: TRBV7-9; j_call: TRBJ2-3; cdr3_length: 14; cdr3_nt: TGTGCCAGCAGTAGCGGGCAAAGCACAGATACGCAGTATTTT; cdr3_aa: CASSSGQSTDTQYF
clone_size: -; d_call: -; v_call: TRBV7-8; j_call: TRBJ2-7; cdr3_length: 15; cdr3_nt: TGTGCCAGCAGCTTAGCGGGCGGGTCTCACCACGAGCAGTACTTC; cdr3_aa: CASSLAGGSHHEQYF
clone_size: -; d_call: -; v_call: TRBV4-1; j_call: TRBJ1-3; cdr3_length: 17; cdr3_nt: TGCGCCAGCAGCCGCCTAGGGGGTTTAAGCTCTGGAAACACCATATATTTT; cdr3_aa: CASSRLGGLSSGNTIYF
clone_size: -; d_call: -; v_call: TRBV6-1; j_call: TRBJ2-7; cdr3_length: 13; cdr3_nt: TGTGCCAGCAGTGACGGAAGCGACTACGAGCAGTACTTC; cdr3_aa: CASSDGSDYEQYF
clone_size: -; d_call: TRBD1; v_call: TRBV9; j_call: TRBJ2-7; cdr3_length: 14; cdr3_nt: TGTGCCAGCAGCGCTCCGGGACAGGGAGCTGAGCAGTACTTC; cdr3_aa: CASSAPGQGAEQYF
clone_size: -; d_call: TRBD1; v_call: TRBV6-5; j_call: TRBJ2-7; cdr3_length: 15; cdr3_nt: TGTGCCAGCAGTTACCTAGGACAGGGGGTGTATGAGCAGTACTTC; cdr3_aa: CASSYLGQGVYEQYF
clone_size: -; d_call: -; v_call: TRBV10-3; j_call: TRBJ2-5; cdr3_length: 15; cdr3_nt: TGTGCCATCAGGGCGACAGGCTCGAAGGGGGAGACCCAGTACTTC; cdr3_aa: CAIRATGSKGETQYF
clone_size: -; d_call: TRBD2; v_call: TRBV5-6; j_call: TRBJ2-7; cdr3_length: 15; cdr3_nt: TGTGCCAGCAGCTTGCCCCTAGCGGGAGGGGGCGAGCAGTACTTC; cdr3_aa: CASSLPLAGGGEQYF
clone_size: -; d_call: TRBD1; v_call: TRBV5-1; j_call: TRBJ2-1; cdr3_length: 15; cdr3_nt: TGCGCCAGCAGCTTTATGACAGGGGTCGGAAATGAGCAGTTCTTC; cdr3_aa: CASSFMTGVGNEQFF
clone_size: once; d_call: TRBD1; v_call: TRBV5-1; j_call: TRBJ1-2; cdr3_length: 15; cdr3_nt: TGCGCCAGCAGCCCGATAGGGGGACAGGGGGCTAGCTACACCTTC; cdr3_aa: CASSPIGGQGASYTF
clone_size: -; d_call: -; v_call: TRBV25-1; j_call: TRBJ2-3; cdr3_length: 15; cdr3_nt: TGTGCCAGCAGTGAATTGAGGGCCCTAGGGGATACGCAGTATTTT; cdr3_aa: CASSELRALGDTQYF
clone_size: -; d_call: -; v_call: TRBV6-1; j_call: TRBJ1-3; cdr3_length: 13; cdr3_nt: TGTGCCAGCAGTGTGGACACTGGAAACACCATATATTTT; cdr3_aa: CASSVDTGNTIYF
clone_size: once; d_call: TRBD1; v_call: TRBV5-4; j_call: TRBJ2-7; cdr3_length: 15; cdr3_nt: TGTGCCAGCAGCTCACCGGGACAGGGAAGGGACGAGCAGTACTTC; cdr3_aa: CASSSPGQGRDEQYF
clone_size: -; d_call: -; v_call: TRBV28; j_call: TRBJ2-7; cdr3_length: 17; cdr3_nt: TGTGCCAGCAGTTTAGGGGGGTCGTCTGGGACGGCCGTCGAGCAGTACTTC; cdr3_aa: CASSLGGSSGTAVEQYF
clone_size: -; d_call: TRBD1; v_call: TRBV10-3; j_call: TRBJ1-1; cdr3_length: 13; cdr3_nt: TGTGCCACCGGCGGGACAGGGAATAAGATGGCTTTCTTT; cdr3_aa: CATGGTGNKMAFF
clone_size: -; d_call: TRBD1; v_call: TRBV15; j_call: TRBJ1-5; cdr3_length: 14; cdr3_nt: TGTGCCACCAGCCTGGACAGGGAAATTCAGCCCCAGCATTTT; cdr3_aa: CATSLDREIQPQHF
clone_size: -; d_call: TRBD2; v_call: TRBV7-2; j_call: TRBJ2-5; cdr3_length: 16; cdr3_nt: TGTGCCAGCAGCTTAGGTAGCGGGAGGGCCGATAAGACCCAGTACTTC; cdr3_aa: CASSLGSGRADKTQYF
clone_size: -; d_call: TRBD1; v_call: TRBV5-8; j_call: TRBJ2-7; cdr3_length: 14; cdr3_nt: TGTGCCAGCAGCGCCCCGGGACAGGGCAACGAGCAGTACTTC; cdr3_aa: CASSAPGQGNEQYF
clone_size: -; d_call: TRBD2; v_call: TRBV7-9; j_call: TRBJ2-7; cdr3_length: 15; cdr3_nt: TGTGCCAGCATCGAGCTAGCGGGAGCGAGCTACGAGCAGTACTTC; cdr3_aa: CASIELAGASYEQYF
clone_size: -; d_call: -; v_call: TRBV10-3; j_call: TRBJ2-3; cdr3_length: 14; cdr3_nt: TGTGCCATCAGTGAGTCCAAGGGGACAGATACGCAGTATTTT; cdr3_aa: CAISESKGTDTQYF
clone_size: -; d_call: -; v_call: TRBV5-1; j_call: TRBJ1-1; cdr3_length: 14; cdr3_nt: TGCGCCAGCAGCTTCCTGGCCTCGAACACTGAAGCTTTCTTT; cdr3_aa: CASSFLASNTEAFF
clone_size: -; d_call: -; v_call: TRBV27; j_call: TRBJ1-5; cdr3_length: 16; cdr3_nt: TGTGCCAGCAGCGCTGAAGCAGGGTGGGTAGAACAGCCCCAGCATTTT; cdr3_aa: CASSAEAGWVEQPQHF
clone_size: -; d_call: -; v_call: TRBV28; j_call: TRBJ1-4; cdr3_length: 12; cdr3_nt: TGTGCCAGCAGTCGGGACTCTGAAAAACTGTTTTTT; cdr3_aa: CASSRDSEKLFF
clone_size: -; d_call: TRBD1; v_call: TRBV28; j_call: TRBJ2-2; cdr3_length: 15; cdr3_nt: TGTGCCAGCAGAGCTCCGGGACAGGGTGCCGGGGAGCTGTTTTTT; cdr3_aa: CASRAPGQGAGELFF
clone_size: -; d_call: TRBD2; v_call: TRBV20-1; j_call: TRBJ2-1; cdr3_length: 10; cdr3_nt: TGCAGTGCGGTAGCGGGAGGGATGGTCTTC; cdr3_aa: CSAVAGGMVF
clone_size: -; d_call: TRBD2; v_call: TRBV6-5; j_call: TRBJ2-1; cdr3_length: 12; cdr3_nt: TGTGCCAGCCCTAGCGGGAGCGGGGAGCAGTTCTTC; cdr3_aa: CASPSGSGEQFF
clone_size: -; d_call: -; v_call: TRBV14; j_call: TRBJ2-3; cdr3_length: 15; cdr3_nt: TGTGCCAGCAGCCAAGATCGGGGGATCACAGATACGCAGTATTTT; cdr3_aa: CASSQDRGITDTQYF
clone_size: -; d_call: TRBD2; v_call: TRBV7-6; j_call: TRBJ2-3; cdr3_length: 16; cdr3_nt: TGTGCCAGCAGCTTAGTTGTTGCGGGAGGGGATGATACGCAGTATTTT; cdr3_aa: CASSLVVAGGDDTQYF
clone_size: -; d_call: -; v_call: TRBV6-1; j_call: TRBJ1-1; cdr3_length: 12; cdr3_nt: TGTGCCAGCGGTAGACTTAACACTGAAGCTTTCTTT; cdr3_aa: CASGRLNTEAFF
clone_size: few; d_call: TRBD2; v_call: TRBV5-1; j_call: TRBJ2-7; cdr3_length: 15; cdr3_nt: TGCGCCAGCAGGCCGCCGGGACTAGCGCTTGAAGAGCAGTACTTC; cdr3_aa: CASRPPGLALEEQYF
clone_size: -; d_call: -; v_call: TRBV7-9; j_call: TRBJ2-1; cdr3_length: 13; cdr3_nt: TGTGCCAGCAGCTCCGGACAGTACAATGAGCAGTTCTTC; cdr3_aa: CASSSGQYNEQFF
clone_size: -; d_call: -; v_call: TRBV19; j_call: TRBJ2-7; cdr3_length: 13; cdr3_nt: TGTGCCAGTAGTCACGGACAAGCCTACGAGCAGTACTTC; cdr3_aa: CASSHGQAYEQYF
clone_size: -; d_call: -; v_call: TRBV2; j_call: TRBJ2-2; cdr3_length: 14; cdr3_nt: TGTGCCAGCAAATCTGTGGGGGGCACCGGGGAGCTGTTTTTT; cdr3_aa: CASKSVGGTGELFF
clone_size: -; d_call: -; v_call: TRBV7-9; j_call: TRBJ2-7; cdr3_length: 12; cdr3_nt: TGTGCCAGCAGCGGGAGCTCCTACGAGCAGTACTTC; cdr3_aa: CASSGSSYEQYF
clone_size: -; d_call: TRBD1; v_call: TRBV5-5; j_call: TRBJ1-1; cdr3_length: 15; cdr3_nt: TGTGCCAGCAGCCAGGTGTCGGGACAGGTAGATGAAGCTTTCTTT; cdr3_aa: CASSQVSGQVDEAFF
clone_size: once; d_call: -; v_call: TRBV7-9; j_call: TRBJ1-4; cdr3_length: 15; cdr3_nt: TGTGCCAGCAGCCCAGACAGTTCAACTAATGAAAAACTGTTTTTT; cdr3_aa: CASSPDSSTNEKLFF
clone_size: -; d_call: TRBD1; v_call: TRBV30; j_call: TRBJ2-6; cdr3_length: 14; cdr3_nt: TGTGCTGTAAGGGGGCTCTCCGGGGCCAACGTCCTGACTTTC; cdr3_aa: CAVRGLSGANVLTF
clone_size: -; d_call: TRBD2; v_call: TRBV15; j_call: TRBJ2-7; cdr3_length: 17; cdr3_nt: TGTGCCACCAGCAGAGACGATCTTAGCGGGAGTATATCCGAGCAGTACTTC; cdr3_aa: CATSRDDLSGSISEQYF
clone_size: -; d_call: TRBD1; v_call: TRBV5-1; j_call: TRBJ1-4; cdr3_length: 16; cdr3_nt: TGCGCCAGCAGCTTACCCCTCGGGACAGCTAATGAAAAACTGTTTTTT; cdr3_aa: CASSLPLGTANEKLFF
clone_size: -; d_call: -; v_call: TRBV2; j_call: TRBJ1-4; cdr3_length: 12; cdr3_nt: TGTGCCAGCAGTGGACAGAATGAAAAACTGTTTTTT; cdr3_aa: CASSGQNEKLFF
clone_size: -; d_call: -; v_call: TRBV5-1; j_call: TRBJ1-4; cdr3_length: 14; cdr3_nt: TGCGCCAGCAGCTTGGGGCGGGCCGATGAAAAACTGTTTTTT; cdr3_aa: CASSLGRADEKLFF
clone_size: -; d_call: -; v_call: TRBV25-1; j_call: TRBJ2-5; cdr3_length: 12; cdr3_nt: TGTGCCAGCAGCCTCACGGAAGAGACCCAGTACTTC; cdr3_aa: CASSLTEETQYF
clone_size: -; d_call: -; v_call: TRBV19; j_call: TRBJ1-5; cdr3_length: 15; cdr3_nt: TGTGCCAGTAGTATAGGGGACAATAGCAATCAGCCCCAGCATTTT; cdr3_aa: CASSIGDNSNQPQHF
clone_size: -; d_call: -; v_call: TRBV14; j_call: TRBJ2-1; cdr3_length: 14; cdr3_nt: TGTGCCAGCAGCCAAGTTGGACTCATCAATGAGCAGTTCTTC; cdr3_aa: CASSQVGLINEQFF